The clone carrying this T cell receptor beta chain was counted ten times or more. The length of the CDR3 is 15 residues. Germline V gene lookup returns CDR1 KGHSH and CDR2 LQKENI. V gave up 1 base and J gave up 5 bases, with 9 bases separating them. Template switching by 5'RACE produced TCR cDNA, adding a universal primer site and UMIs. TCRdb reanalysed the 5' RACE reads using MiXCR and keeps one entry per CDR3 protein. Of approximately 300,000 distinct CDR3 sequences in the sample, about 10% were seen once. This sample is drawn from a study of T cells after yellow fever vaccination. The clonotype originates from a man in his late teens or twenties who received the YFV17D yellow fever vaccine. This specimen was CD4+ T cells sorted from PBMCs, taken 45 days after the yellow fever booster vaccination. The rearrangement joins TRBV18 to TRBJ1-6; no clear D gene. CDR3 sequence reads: CASSPRTQNNSPLHF. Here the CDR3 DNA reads TGTGCCAGCTCACCACGTACGCAGAATAATTCACCCCTCCACTTT.